The entry below describes one TCR beta chain. V was pared by 0 bases and J by 8 bases, with 8 bases of the junction left unmatched. The CDR3 loop spans 17 amino acids. Germline-derived CDR1 and CDR2 are ENHRY and SYGVKD. Per the authors' pipeline: The authors estimated nucleated cell counts from reference gene primer amplification. The table came from immunoSEQ multiplex PCR; TCRdb's copy has only in-frame clones and leaves some out. That table gives V, J and clone size, and the DNA gave D and trimming. This sample has under 150,000 clones, with 88% found just once. The entry originates in a study of blood T cell repertoires in COVID-19. On the study more broadly: The origin of the acute and convalescent COVID-19 samples was the United States, Italy and Spain. Sources were T cells, B-cell-depleted T cells, or PBMCs; the material itself was cDNA or gDNA.

Material for sequencing was peripheral blood. This receptor was taken from a human donor in a cohort sampled during active COVID-19. J is TRBJ2-1 and V is TRBV10-3, with TRBD2 identical over 12 bases. Written as DNA, the CDR3 is TGTGCCATCAGTGAGTCTACTAGCGGGGGGCGGGTGGATGAGCAGTTCTTC. Its protein product is CAISESTSGGRVDEQFF.